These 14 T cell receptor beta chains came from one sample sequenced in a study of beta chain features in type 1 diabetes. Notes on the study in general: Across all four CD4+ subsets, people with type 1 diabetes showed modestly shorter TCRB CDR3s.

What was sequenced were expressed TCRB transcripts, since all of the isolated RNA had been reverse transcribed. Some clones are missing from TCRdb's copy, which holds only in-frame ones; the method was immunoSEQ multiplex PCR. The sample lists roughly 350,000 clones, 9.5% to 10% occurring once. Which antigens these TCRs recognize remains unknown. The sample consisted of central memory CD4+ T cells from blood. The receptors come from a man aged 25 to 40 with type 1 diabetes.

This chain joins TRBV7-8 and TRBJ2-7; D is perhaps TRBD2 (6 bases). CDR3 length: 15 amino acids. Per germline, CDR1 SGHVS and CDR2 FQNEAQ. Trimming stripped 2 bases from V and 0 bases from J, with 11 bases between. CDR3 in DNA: TGTGCCAGCAGCTTAAGGTGGAGGGGCTCCTACGAGCAGTACTTC. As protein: CASSLRWRGSYEQYF. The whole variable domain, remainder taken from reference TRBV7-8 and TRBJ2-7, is GAGVSQSPRYKVAKRGQDVALRCDPISGHVSLFWYQQALGQGPEFLTYFQNEAQLDKSGLPSDRFFAERPEGSVSTLKIQRTQQEDSAVYLCASSLRWRGSYEQYFGPGTRLTVT.

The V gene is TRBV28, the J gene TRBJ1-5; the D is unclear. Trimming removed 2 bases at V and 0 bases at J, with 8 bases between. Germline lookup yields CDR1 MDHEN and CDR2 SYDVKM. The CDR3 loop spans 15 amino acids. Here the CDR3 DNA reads TGTGCCAGCAGTTTAACCCAGATTAGCAATCAGCCCCAGCATTTT. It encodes CASSLTQISNQPQHF.

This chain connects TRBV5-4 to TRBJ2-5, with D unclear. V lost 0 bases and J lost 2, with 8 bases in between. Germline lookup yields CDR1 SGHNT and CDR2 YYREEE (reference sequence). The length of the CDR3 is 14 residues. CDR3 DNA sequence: TGTGCCAGCAGCTTGGGAGAAACTCAAGAGACCCAGTACTTC. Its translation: CASSLGETQETQYF.

The CDR3 bases are TGTGCCAGCAAACTCCGGGACGATTATTTCTTT. It is translated as CASKLRDDYFF. The chain uses TRBV27 and TRBJ1-1; tentatively, D is TRBD1 (5 bases). In germline, CDR1 is MNHEY, CDR2 SMNVEV (reference sequence). CDR3 length: 11 amino acids. The V end lost 7 bases, the J end lost 13 bases, and 16 bases lay between the germline ends.

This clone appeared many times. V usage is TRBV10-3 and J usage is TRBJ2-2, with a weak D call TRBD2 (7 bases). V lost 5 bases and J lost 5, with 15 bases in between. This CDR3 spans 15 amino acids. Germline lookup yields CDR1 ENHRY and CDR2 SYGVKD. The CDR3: CAISLEGEGTGELFF. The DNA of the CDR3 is TGTGCCATCAGTCTAGAGGGGGAGGGGACCGGGGAGCTGTTTTTT.

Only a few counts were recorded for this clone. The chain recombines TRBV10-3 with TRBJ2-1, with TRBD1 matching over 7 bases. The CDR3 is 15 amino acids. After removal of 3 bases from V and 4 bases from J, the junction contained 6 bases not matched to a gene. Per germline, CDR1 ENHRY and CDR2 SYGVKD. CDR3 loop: CAISDSRGQYNEQFF. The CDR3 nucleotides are TGTGCCATCAGTGACTCGAGGGGACAGTACAATGAGCAGTTCTTC.

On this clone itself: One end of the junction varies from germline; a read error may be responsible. CDR3 in DNA: TGTGCCAGCAGTGAAGGGGGGGTGACAGCCTCCTTT. This gives the protein CASSEGGVTASF. This sequence joins TRBV6-5 and TRBJ1-1, with D perhaps matching TRBD1 (6 bases). Germline V gene sequence: CDR1 MNHEY, CDR2 SVGAGI. The CDR3 extends over 12 amino acids.

CDR3 bases: TGTGCCAGCAGCTTGCCCCAGGCCGGTACAGATACGCAGTATTTT. Encoded protein: CASSLPQAGTDTQYF. This chain links TRBV5-4 with TRBJ2-3; D gene ambiguous. The CDR3 runs 15 residues. Germline V gene data show CDR1 as SGHNT and CDR2 as YYREEE (reference sequence). Trimming cost V 1 base and J 3 bases, with 12 bases left between them.

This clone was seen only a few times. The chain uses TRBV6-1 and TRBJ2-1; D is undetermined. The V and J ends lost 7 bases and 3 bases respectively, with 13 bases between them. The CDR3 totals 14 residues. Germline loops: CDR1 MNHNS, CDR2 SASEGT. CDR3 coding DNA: TGTGCCAGCATGATTCTGGGCAGCTACAATGAGCAGTTCTTC. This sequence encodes CASMILGSYNEQFF.

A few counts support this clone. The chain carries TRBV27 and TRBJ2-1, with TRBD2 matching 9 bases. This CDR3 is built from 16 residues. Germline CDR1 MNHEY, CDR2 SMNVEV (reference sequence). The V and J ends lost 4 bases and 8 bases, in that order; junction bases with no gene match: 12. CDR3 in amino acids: CASSSPSGDGKYEQFF. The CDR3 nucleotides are TGTGCCAGCAGTTCGCCTAGCGGGGACGGGAAGTATGAGCAGTTCTTC.

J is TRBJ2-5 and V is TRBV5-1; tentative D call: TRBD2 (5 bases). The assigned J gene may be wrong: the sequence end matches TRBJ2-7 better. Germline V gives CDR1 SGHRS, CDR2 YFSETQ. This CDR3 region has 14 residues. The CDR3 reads CASSAASSSYEQYF. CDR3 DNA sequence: TGCGCCAGCAGCGCCGCTAGCAGCTCCTACGAGCAGTACTTC.

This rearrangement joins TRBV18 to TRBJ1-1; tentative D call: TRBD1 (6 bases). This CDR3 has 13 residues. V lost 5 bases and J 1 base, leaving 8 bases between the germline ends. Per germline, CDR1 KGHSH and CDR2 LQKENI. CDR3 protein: CASSEGQNTEAFF. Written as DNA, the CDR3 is TGTGCCAGCTCAGAGGGACAGAACACTGAAGCTTTCTTT.

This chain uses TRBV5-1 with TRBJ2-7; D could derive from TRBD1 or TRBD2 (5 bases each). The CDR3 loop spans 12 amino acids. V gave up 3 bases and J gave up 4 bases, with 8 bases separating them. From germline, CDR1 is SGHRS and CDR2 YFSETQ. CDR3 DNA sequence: TGCGCCAGCAGCTGGGACGTTTACGAGCAGTACTTC. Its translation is CASSWDVYEQYF.

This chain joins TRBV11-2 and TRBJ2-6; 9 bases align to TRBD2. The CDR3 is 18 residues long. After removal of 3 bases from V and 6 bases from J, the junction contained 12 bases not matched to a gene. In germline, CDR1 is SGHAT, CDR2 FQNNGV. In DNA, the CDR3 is TGTGCCAGCAGCTTCCGAGGACTAGCGCCCTCTTCGGCCAACGTCCTGACTTTC. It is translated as CASSFRGLAPSSANVLTF. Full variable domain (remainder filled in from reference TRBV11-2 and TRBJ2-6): EAGVAQSPRYKIIEKRQSVAFWCNPISGHATLYWYQQILGQGPKLLIQFQNNGVVDDSQLPKDRFSAERLKGVDSTLKIQPAKLEDSAVYLCASSFRGLAPSSANVLTFGAGSRLTVL.